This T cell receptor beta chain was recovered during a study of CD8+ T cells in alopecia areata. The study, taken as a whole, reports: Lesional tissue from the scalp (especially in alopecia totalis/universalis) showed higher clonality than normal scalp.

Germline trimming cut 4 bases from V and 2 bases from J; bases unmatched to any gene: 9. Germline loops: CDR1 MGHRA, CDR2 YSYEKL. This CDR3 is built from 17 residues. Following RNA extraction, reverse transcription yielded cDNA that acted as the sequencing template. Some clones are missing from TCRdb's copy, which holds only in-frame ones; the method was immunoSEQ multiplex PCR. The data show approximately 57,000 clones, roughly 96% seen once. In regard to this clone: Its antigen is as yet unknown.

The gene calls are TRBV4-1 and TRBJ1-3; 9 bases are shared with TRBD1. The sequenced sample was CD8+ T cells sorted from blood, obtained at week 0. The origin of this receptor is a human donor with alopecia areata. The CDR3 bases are TGCGCCAGCAGCCCGTTGCCGGGACAGGGAACTGGAAACACCATATATTTT. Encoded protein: CASSPLPGQGTGNTIYF.